These 32 T cell receptor beta chains originate from one sample sequenced in a study of blood T cell repertoires in COVID-19. The protocol was immunoSEQ multiplex PCR, while the TCRdb copy is restricted to in-frame clones and leaves out a portion. Found here are 45,000 or so clones, about 86% of them singletons; the top ten hold 3.9%. The specimen was peripheral blood. These receptors were obtained from a man in his forties or fifties with COVID-19, enrolled during active disease.

The rearrangement links TRBV28 to TRBJ2-5; TRBD1 agrees at 10 bases. After removal of 4 bases from V and 2 bases from J, the junction contained 7 bases not matched to a gene. Germline values: CDR1 MDHEN, CDR2 SYDVKM. This CDR3 is built from 16 residues. CDR3 region: CASSSRDRGSQETQYF. The CDR3 nucleotides read TGTGCCAGCAGTTCCCGGGACAGGGGATCTCAAGAGACCCAGTACTTC.

The gene calls are TRBV4-1 and TRBJ1-3; 7 bases align to TRBD1. This CDR3 contains 19 residues. Trimming at V came to 4 bases and at J to 0 bases, leaving 15 bases not matched to a gene. Germline loops: CDR1 MGHRA, CDR2 YSYEKL. CDR3 nucleotide sequence: TGCGCCAGCAGCCCCCCACCCATGACAGGGCCCGTCTCTGGAAACACCATATATTTT. Translated, it gives CASSPPPMTGPVSGNTIYF.

The rearrangement uses TRBV7-3 and TRBJ2-1; maybe TRBD2 (6 bases). There are 15 residues in the CDR3. The ends were cut back, 4 bases at V and 1 base at J, with 11 bases in the middle. Germline CDR1 is SGHTA and CDR2 is FQGTGA. The CDR3 nucleotides are TGTGCCAGCAGCTCGGGGGTGATATCCTACAATGAGCAGTTCTTC. Protein: CASSSGVISYNEQFF. Full variable domain (rest looked up from reference TRBV7-3 and TRBJ2-1): GAGVSQTPSNKVTEKGKYVELRCDPISGHTALYWYRQSLGQGPEFLIYFQGTGAADDSGLPNDRFFAVRPEGSVSTLKIQRTERGDSAVYLCASSSGVISYNEQFFGPGTRLTVL.

The chain uses TRBV7-9 and TRBJ1-1; D not certain. With 5 bases removed from V and 1 base from J, the gap between germline ends came to 8 bases. Germline V gene data show CDR1 as SEHNR and CDR2 as FQNEAQ (reference sequence). This CDR3 has 13 residues. As DNA, the CDR3 is TGTGCCAGCAGCCTCAGTAAGAACACTGAAGCTTTCTTT. This sequence encodes CASSLSKNTEAFF.

This clone was found a few times. The chain links TRBV5-1 to TRBJ1-3, with D maybe TRBD1 (6 bases). The germline V gene encodes CDR1 SGHRS and CDR2 YFSETQ. The CDR3 length is 16 residues. V was pared by 0 bases and J by 0 bases, with 10 bases between. As DNA, the CDR3 is TGCGCCAGCAGCTTGGCTCAGGGGAACTCTGGAAACACCATATATTTT. Translated, it gives CASSLAQGNSGNTIYF. Looking up the rest from reference TRBV5-1 and TRBJ1-3 gives the full variable domain: KAGVTQTPRYLIKTRGQQVTLSCSPISGHRSVSWYQQTPGQGLQFLFEYFSETQRNKGNFPGRFSGRQFSNSRSEMNVSTLELGDSALYLCASSLAQGNSGNTIYFGEGSWLTVV.

The V call is TRBV5-1, the J call TRBJ2-7; TRBD1 matches 7 bases. CDR1 SGHRS and CDR2 YFSETQ come from the germline V gene. V shed 0 bases, J shed 5 bases, and the junction held 8 bases outside the gene matches. This CDR3 is built from 15 residues. CDR3 nucleotides: TGCGCCAGCAGCTTGGCTTCCAGGGGGATTGACGAGCAGTACTTC. This codes for CASSLASRGIDEQYF.

The chain joins TRBV30 to TRBJ1-1, with a weak D call TRBD1 (6 bases). The CDR3 is 15 amino acids. V lost 5 bases and J 2 bases, leaving 18 bases between the germline ends. Germline V gene lookup returns CDR1 GTSNPN and CDR2 SVGIG (reference sequence). In DNA, the CDR3 is TGTGCCTGGGTCCTAGGGGGTCTAAGAAACACTGAAGCTTTCTTT. Translated: CAWVLGGLRNTEAFF. Using reference TRBV30 and TRBJ1-1 for the parts outside the CDR3, the full variable domain is SQTIHQWPATLVQPVGSPLSLECTVEGTSNPNLYWYRQAAGRGLQLLFYSVGIGQISSEVPQNLSASRPQDRQFILSSKKLLLSDSGFYLCAWVLGGLRNTEAFFGQGTRLTVV.

This rearrangement joins TRBV2 to TRBJ1-5; D uncertain. Germline-derived CDR1 and CDR2 are SNHLY and FYNNEI. The CDR3 totals 12 residues. V was pared by 4 bases and J by 5 bases, with 6 bases between. The CDR3 sequence: CASSGEDQPQHF. The CDR3 bases are TGTGCCAGCAGTGGAGAAGATCAGCCCCAGCATTTT.

V and J are TRBV4-1 and TRBJ1-4, with 8 nucleotides matching TRBD1. Losses at the gene ends were 2 bases for V and 11 bases for J; bases not matched to a gene: 10. The CDR3 extends over 15 amino acids. Germline V gene data show CDR1 as MGHRA and CDR2 as YSYEKL. The CDR3 coding sequence is TGCGCCAGCAGCCAACCTAGGGGACAGGCGTACAAACTGTTTTTT. Translated: CASSQPRGQAYKLFF.

In this sample, this clone turned up a few times. This chain uses TRBV19 with TRBJ1-5, with D possibly matching TRBD1 (6 bases). V lost 0 bases to trimming and J lost 11 bases, with 32 bases between them. Germline CDR1 LNHDA, CDR2 SQIVND (reference sequence). The CDR3 is 20 amino acids. Here the CDR3 reads CASSIDRNRANPIPSLAQHF. CDR3 bases: TGTGCCAGTAGTATAGATAGGAACAGGGCGAACCCTATACCAAGTCTGGCCCAGCATTTT.

The rearrangement links TRBV29-1 to TRBJ2-7; 11 bases are a match to TRBD1. V shed 1 base and J 6 bases; nucleotides not matched to a gene: 5. The germline CDR1 and CDR2 sequences are SQVTM and ANQGSEA. The CDR3 length is 14 residues. The CDR3 bases are TGCAGCGTTGAAGGTGGACAGGGGGCAGGCGAGCAGTACTTC. Its translation is CSVEGGQGAGEQYF.

The rearrangement uses TRBV10-3 and TRBJ1-2, with 7 bases aligning to TRBD1. The ends lost 7 bases at V and 7 bases at J; junction bases unmatched: 15. CDR1 ENHRY and CDR2 SYGVKD come from the germline V gene. CDR3 length equals 15 residues. CDR3 in amino acids: CAINRLVDRDSGYTF. The CDR3 region has the DNA TGTGCCATCAACCGTCTCGTCGACAGGGACAGTGGCTACACCTTC.

The CDR3 protein is CASREAGPDNEQFF. The CDR3, as DNA: TGTGCCAGTAGGGAAGCGGGGCCCGACAATGAGCAGTTCTTC. V gene TRBV19 combines with J gene TRBJ2-1; 7 bases agree with TRBD2. Unmatched junction bases numbered 7, after V lost 6 bases and J lost 5 bases. CDR1 is LNHDA, CDR2 SQIVND, per germline (reference sequence). The CDR3 loop spans 14 amino acids.

The V gene is TRBV7-8, the J gene TRBJ2-2; a weak D match, TRBD1 (6 bases). CDR3 length: 14 residues. Germline assignment: CDR1 SGHVS and CDR2 FQNEAQ. V was clipped by 5 bases and J by 4 bases, with 11 bases between them. CDR3 sequence: CASSAQQGTGELFF. The CDR3 coding sequence is TGTGCCAGCAGCGCCCAACAGGGCACCGGGGAGCTGTTTTTT.

This clone turned up a few times. An end of the junction does not agree with germline; a read error may underlie this. The rearrangement joins TRBV29-1 to TRBJ2-7, with TRBD2 matching over 11 bases. The CDR3 loop spans 12 amino acids. The germline CDR1 and CDR2 sequences are SQVTM and ANQGSEA. In DNA, the CDR3 is TGCAGCGTTGAAAACCTAGCGGGAGGACGTAGCTTC. Translated, it gives CSVENLAGGRSF.

The chain joins TRBV9 to TRBJ2-1; D not certain. CDR3 length: 14 amino acids. Germline lookup yields CDR1 SGDLS and CDR2 YYNGEE. Trimming took off 0 bases at V and 5 bases at J, with 9 bases between the two ends. CDR3 in DNA: TGTGCCAGCAGCGTAGGTTTGCGGAACAATGAGCAGTTCTTC. As protein: CASSVGLRNNEQFF.

J is TRBJ2-7 and V is TRBV5-6; D not certain. CDR1 SGHDT and CDR2 YYEEEE come from the germline V gene. The CDR3 is 13 residues long. V was clipped by 0 bases and J by 4 bases, with 8 bases between them. Here the CDR3 reads CASSLVEAYEQYF. The CDR3 bases are TGTGCCAGCAGCTTGGTAGAGGCATACGAGCAGTACTTC.

This chain connects TRBV5-1 to TRBJ1-3, with D perhaps TRBD1 (6 bases). CDR1 and CDR2 (germline): SGHRS, YFSETQ. The CDR3 totals 15 residues. Trimming removed 3 bases from V and 0 bases from J, with 10 bases in between. Here the CDR3 DNA reads TGCGCCAGCAGCTCACAGACAGGCTCTGGAAACACCATATATTTT. Protein product: CASSSQTGSGNTIYF.

The chain employs TRBV2 and TRBJ2-1; tentatively, D is TRBD2 (6 bases). The V gene's germline CDR1 is SNHLY and CDR2 FYNNEI. This CDR3 contains 15 residues. The V and J ends lost 1 base and 5 bases respectively, with 12 bases between them. This chain's CDR3 is CASSEGLEGNNEQFF. The DNA of the CDR3 is TGTGCCAGCAGTGAAGGACTAGAGGGAAACAATGAGCAGTTCTTC. Drawing the rest from reference TRBV2 and TRBJ2-1, the complete variable domain is EPEVTQTPSHQVTQMGQEVILRCVPISNHLYFYWYRQILGQKVEFLVSFYNNEISEKSEIFDDQFSVERPDGSNFTLKIRSTKLEDSAMYFCASSEGLEGNNEQFFGPGTRLTVL.

This clone appeared a single time. The rearrangement uses TRBV2 and TRBJ1-1; TRBD1 is a possible D gene (5 bases). The CDR3 has 13 amino acids. Trimming took off 3 bases at V and 4 bases at J, with 9 bases between the two ends. Germline CDR1 is SNHLY and CDR2 is FYNNEI. The CDR3 nucleotides are TGTGCCAGCAGTGACAGGGTGGGCACTGAAGCTTTCTTT. This encodes CASSDRVGTEAFF. The variable domain in full, completed from reference TRBV2 and TRBJ1-1, reads EPEVTQTPSHQVTQMGQEVILRCVPISNHLYFYWYRQILGQKVEFLVSFYNNEISEKSEIFDDQFSVERPDGSNFTLKIRSTKLEDSAMYFCASSDRVGTEAFFGQGTRLTVV.

The CDR3 DNA is TGTGCCAGCTCAGAAGCGCTGAACACTGAAGCTTTCTTT. Translated: CASSEALNTEAFF. The chain couples TRBV18 to TRBJ1-1; D is undetermined. The CDR3 is made up of 13 amino acids. V shed 5 bases and J shed 0 bases, with 7 bases lying between them. Germline CDR1 KGHSH, CDR2 LQKENI.

The genes are TRBV5-4 and TRBJ2-3, with 10 bases identical to TRBD2. Germline CDR1 reads SGHNT; CDR2 reads YYREEE (reference sequence). Trimming at V came to 1 base and at J to 1 base, leaving 6 bases not matched to a gene. The CDR3 covers 17 residues. The CDR3 is CASSLSGSGRGTDTQYF. CDR3 nucleotide sequence: TGTGCCAGCAGCTTGTCAGGGAGCGGGAGGGGCACAGATACGCAGTATTTT. Variable domain in full (rest from reference TRBV5-4 and TRBJ2-3): ETGVTQSPTHLIKTRGQQVTLRCSSQSGHNTVSWYQQALGQGPQFIFQYYREEENGRGNFPPRFSGLQFPNYSSELNVNALELDDSALYLCASSLSGSGRGTDTQYFGPGTRLTVL.

The chain has TRBV11-2 and TRBJ2-3; TRBD1 is a possible D gene (6 bases). The V gene lost 5 bases and the J gene lost 5 bases, with 29 bases spanning the gap. This CDR3 spans 19 amino acids. Germline V gene sequence: CDR1 SGHAT, CDR2 FQNNGV. Written as DNA, the CDR3 is TGTGCCAGCAGCAGACAGGCTCTCGGGAACGGAGGAGTAGGAGATACGCAGTATTTT. It is translated as CASSRQALGNGGVGDTQYF.

This chain links TRBV29-1 with TRBJ2-3; 10 nucleotides line up with TRBD1. CDR1 SQVTM and CDR2 ANQGSEA come from the germline V gene. This CDR3 is built from 16 residues. V shed 3 bases, J shed 4 bases, and the junction held 10 bases outside the gene matches. Written as DNA, the CDR3 is TGCAGCGTTGAGAGATTGGACAGGGGGAATTCAGATACGCAGTATTTT. Translating gives CSVERLDRGNSDTQYF.

The V gene is TRBV4-2, the J gene TRBJ2-3; a possible D gene is TRBD2 (6 bases). V lost 4 bases and J lost 2, with 19 bases in between. CDR1 and CDR2 from the germline V gene are LGHNA and YNFKEQ. CDR3 length: 17 residues. CDR3 nucleotides: TGTGCCAGCAGCCCCCAGCCCGACACTAGCCCCACAGATACGCAGTATTTT. Translating gives CASSPQPDTSPTDTQYF.

This clone has a handful of counts. The rearrangement uses TRBV19 and TRBJ2-2, with TRBD1 identical over 7 bases. In germline, CDR1 is LNHDA, CDR2 SQIVND (reference sequence). The CDR3 spans 17 residues. The ends lost 5 bases at V and 6 bases at J; junction bases unmatched: 15. The CDR3 DNA follows: TGTGCCAGTAGTCGACGACCAGGGGGTGGGGTGGCCGGGGAGCTGTTTTTT. Its protein product is CASSRRPGGGVAGELFF.

The gene calls are TRBV5-1 and TRBJ2-2, with D maybe TRBD1 (6 bases). V lost 4 bases, J lost 4 bases, and 11 bases lay in between. The CDR3 has 14 amino acids. The germline CDR1 and CDR2 sequences are SGHRS and YFSETQ. The CDR3 here is CASSPGVGTGELFF. The CDR3 DNA is TGCGCCAGCAGCCCAGGGGTAGGCACCGGGGAGCTGTTTTTT.

The rearrangement joins TRBV30 to TRBJ1-2, with 7 bases identical to TRBD1. Trimming took 3 bases from V and 4 from J; bases not matched to a gene: 2. CDR1 GTSNPN and CDR2 SVGIG come from the germline V gene (reference sequence). The CDR3 totals 12 residues. DNA of the CDR3: TGTGCCTGGAGCCGGGACAGCTATGGCTACACCTTC. It codes for CAWSRDSYGYTF.

The rearrangement joins TRBV5-4 to TRBJ2-3, with D uncertain. The CDR3 loop spans 12 amino acids. Trimming stripped 10 bases from V and 1 base from J, with 10 bases between. Germline V gene lookup returns CDR1 SGHNT and CDR2 YYREEE (reference sequence). CDR3 coding DNA: TGTGCCGCCCGACGGGGCACAGATACGCAGTATTTT. This translates into CAARRGTDTQYF.

The rearrangement links TRBV2 to TRBJ2-5; a weak D match, TRBD2 (6 bases). CDR1 SNHLY and CDR2 FYNNEI come from the germline V gene. V was pared by 7 bases and J by 2 bases, with 14 bases between. This CDR3 is 14 amino acids long. This CDR3 reads CASTEGLTQETQYF. For the CDR3, the DNA is TGTGCCAGCACCGAAGGACTAACGCAAGAGACCCAGTACTTC.

This chain links TRBV7-9 with TRBJ2-1, with D possibly TRBD1 on 5 matching bases. The CDR3 has 14 residues. The V gene lost 1 base and the J gene lost 7 bases, with 11 bases spanning the gap. Germline V gene lookup returns CDR1 SEHNR and CDR2 FQNEAQ (reference sequence). The CDR3, as DNA: TGTGCCAGCAGCTTAGAGACAGTGGGGAATGAGCAGTTCTTC. Translation gives CASSLETVGNEQFF.

The V call is TRBV19, the J call TRBJ1-2, with D possibly being TRBD1 (5 bases). There are 14 residues in the CDR3. Germline loops: CDR1 LNHDA, CDR2 SQIVND (reference sequence). V was clipped by 7 bases and J by 4 bases, with 16 bases between them. CDR3 nucleotides: TGTGCCAGTACCGCTCGTGGCAGGGTCTATGGCTACACCTTC. Protein: CASTARGRVYGYTF.